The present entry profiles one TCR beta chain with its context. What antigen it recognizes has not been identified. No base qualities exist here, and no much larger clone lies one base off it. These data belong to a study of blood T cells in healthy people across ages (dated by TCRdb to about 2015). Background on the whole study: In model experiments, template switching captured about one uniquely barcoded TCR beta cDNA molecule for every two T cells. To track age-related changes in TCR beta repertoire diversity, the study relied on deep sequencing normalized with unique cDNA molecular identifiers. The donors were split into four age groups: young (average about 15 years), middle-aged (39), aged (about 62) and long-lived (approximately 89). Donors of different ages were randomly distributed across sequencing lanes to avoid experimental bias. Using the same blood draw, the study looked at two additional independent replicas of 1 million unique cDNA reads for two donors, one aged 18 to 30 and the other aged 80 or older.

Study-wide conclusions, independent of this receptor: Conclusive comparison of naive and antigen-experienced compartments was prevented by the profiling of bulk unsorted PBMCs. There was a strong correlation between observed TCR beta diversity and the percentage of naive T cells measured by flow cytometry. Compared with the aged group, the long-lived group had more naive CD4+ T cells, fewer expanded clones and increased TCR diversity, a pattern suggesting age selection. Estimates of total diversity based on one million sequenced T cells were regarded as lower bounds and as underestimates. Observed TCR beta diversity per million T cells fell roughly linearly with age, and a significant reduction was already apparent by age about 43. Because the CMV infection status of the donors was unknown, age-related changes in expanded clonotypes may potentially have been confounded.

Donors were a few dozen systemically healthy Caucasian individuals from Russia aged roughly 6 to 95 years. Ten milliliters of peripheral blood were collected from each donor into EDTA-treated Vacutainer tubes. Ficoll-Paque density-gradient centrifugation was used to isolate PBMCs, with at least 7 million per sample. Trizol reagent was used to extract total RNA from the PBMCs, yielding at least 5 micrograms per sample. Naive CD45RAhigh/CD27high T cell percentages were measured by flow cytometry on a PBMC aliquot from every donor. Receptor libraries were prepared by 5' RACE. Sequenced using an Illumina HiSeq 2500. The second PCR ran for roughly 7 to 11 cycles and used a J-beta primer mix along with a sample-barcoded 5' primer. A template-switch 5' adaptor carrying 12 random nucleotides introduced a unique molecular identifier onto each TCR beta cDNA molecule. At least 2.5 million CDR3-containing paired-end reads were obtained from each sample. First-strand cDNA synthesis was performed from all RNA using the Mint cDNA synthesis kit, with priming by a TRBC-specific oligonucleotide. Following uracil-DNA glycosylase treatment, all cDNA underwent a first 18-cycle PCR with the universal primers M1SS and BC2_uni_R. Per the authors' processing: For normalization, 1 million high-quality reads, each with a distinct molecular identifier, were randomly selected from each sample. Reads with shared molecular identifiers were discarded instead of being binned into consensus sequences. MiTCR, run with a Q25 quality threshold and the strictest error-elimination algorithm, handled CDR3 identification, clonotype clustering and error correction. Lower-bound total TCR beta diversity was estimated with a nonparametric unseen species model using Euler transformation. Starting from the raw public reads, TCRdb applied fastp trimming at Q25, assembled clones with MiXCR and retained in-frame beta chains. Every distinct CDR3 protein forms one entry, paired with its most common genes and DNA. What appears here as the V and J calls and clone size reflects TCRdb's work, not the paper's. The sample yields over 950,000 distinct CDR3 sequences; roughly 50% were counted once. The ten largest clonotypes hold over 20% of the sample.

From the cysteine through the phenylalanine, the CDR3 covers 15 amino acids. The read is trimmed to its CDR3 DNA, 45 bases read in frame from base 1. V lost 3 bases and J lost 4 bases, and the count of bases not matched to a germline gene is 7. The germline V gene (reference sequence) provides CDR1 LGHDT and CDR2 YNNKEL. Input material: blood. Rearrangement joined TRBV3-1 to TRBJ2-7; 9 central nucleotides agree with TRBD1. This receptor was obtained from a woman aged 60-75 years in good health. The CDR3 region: CASSQSGTGRYEQYF. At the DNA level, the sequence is TGTGCCAGCAGCCAGTCCGGGACAGGGAGGTACGAGCAGTACTTC.